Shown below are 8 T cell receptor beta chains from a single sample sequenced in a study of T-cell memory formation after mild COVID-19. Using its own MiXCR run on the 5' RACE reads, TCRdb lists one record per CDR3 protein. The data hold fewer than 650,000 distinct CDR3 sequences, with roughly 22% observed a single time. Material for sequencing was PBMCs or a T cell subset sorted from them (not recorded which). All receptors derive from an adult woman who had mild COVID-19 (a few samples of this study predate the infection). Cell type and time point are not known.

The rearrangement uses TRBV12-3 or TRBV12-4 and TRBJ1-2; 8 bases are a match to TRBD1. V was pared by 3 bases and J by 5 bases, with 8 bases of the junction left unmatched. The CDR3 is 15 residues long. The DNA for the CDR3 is TGTGCCAGCAGTTTGACCCAGGGGGCCGGGTATGGCTACACCTTC. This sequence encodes CASSLTQGAGYGYTF.

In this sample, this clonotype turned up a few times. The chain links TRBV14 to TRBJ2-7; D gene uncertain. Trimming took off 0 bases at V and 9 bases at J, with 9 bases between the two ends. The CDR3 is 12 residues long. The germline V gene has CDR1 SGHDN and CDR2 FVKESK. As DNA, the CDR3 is TGTGCCAGCAGCCAAGAGAAGGGTTGGCAGTACTTC. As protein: CASSQEKGWQYF.

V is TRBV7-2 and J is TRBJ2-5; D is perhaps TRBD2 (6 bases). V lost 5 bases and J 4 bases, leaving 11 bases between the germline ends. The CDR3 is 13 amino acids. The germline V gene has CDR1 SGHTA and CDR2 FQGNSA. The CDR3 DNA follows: TGTGCCAGCAGCCGCCCCGGGGGAGAGACCCAGTACTTC. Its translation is CASSRPGGETQYF.

The DNA of the CDR3 is TGTGCCACCAGGCACAGCAGTGCAGATACGCAGTATTTT. Encoded protein: CATRHSSADTQYF. This chain uses TRBV15 with TRBJ2-3; D is unresolved. The V and J ends lost 6 bases and 4 bases respectively, with 11 bases between them. CDR1 is LNHNV and CDR2 is YYDKDF in the germline V gene (reference sequence). CDR3 size: 13 residues.

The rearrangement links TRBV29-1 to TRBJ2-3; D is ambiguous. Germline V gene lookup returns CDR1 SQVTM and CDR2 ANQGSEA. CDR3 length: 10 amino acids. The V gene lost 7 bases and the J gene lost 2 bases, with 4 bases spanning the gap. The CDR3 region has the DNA TGCAGCGCTAACACAGATACGCAGTATTTT. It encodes CSANTDTQYF.

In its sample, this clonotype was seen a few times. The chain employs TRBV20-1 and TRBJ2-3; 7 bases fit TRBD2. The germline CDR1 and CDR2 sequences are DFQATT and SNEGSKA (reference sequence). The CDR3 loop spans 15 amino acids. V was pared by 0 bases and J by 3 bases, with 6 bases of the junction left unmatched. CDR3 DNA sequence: TGCAGTGCTAGAGATGGCGGGAGAAGGACAGATACGCAGTATTTT. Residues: CSARDGGRRTDTQYF.

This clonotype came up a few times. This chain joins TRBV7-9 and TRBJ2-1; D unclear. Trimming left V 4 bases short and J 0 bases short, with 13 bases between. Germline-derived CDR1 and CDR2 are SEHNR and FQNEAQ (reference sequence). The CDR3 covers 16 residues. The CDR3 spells CASSYNTLSSYNEQFF. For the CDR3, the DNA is TGTGCCAGCAGCTACAACACTCTGAGCTCCTACAATGAGCAGTTCTTC.

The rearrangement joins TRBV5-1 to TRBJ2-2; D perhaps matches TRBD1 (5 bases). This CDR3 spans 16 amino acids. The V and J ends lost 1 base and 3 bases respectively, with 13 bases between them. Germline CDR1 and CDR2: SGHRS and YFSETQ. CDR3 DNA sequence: TGCGCCAGCAGCTTGTTTACAGGTGCCTACACCGGGGAGCTGTTTTTT. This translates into CASSLFTGAYTGELFF.